These T cell receptor beta chains were read from a single sample in a study of T cell repertoires in cytomegalovirus infection. A single record per CDR3 protein comes from TCRdb applying MiXCR to the reads. Among about 100,000 distinct CDR3 sequences listed, 20% to 30% were seen once. Sample: CD8+ T cells from PBMCs. The receptors stem from a human donor in good health (CMV status not recorded). Some clones in this sample may be carry-over from other donors' samples. CDR3s include the opening cysteine and the closing phenylalanine or tryptophan. A D gene is named only where the DNA matches it firmly. A clone size is listed for some rows: how often the clone was seen (once, few, many), or a class if it is expanded.

J,V,D,size,CDR3,DNA
TRBJ1-2,TRBV2,NA,once,CASSEADSLYGYTF,TGTGCCAGCAGTGAAGCAGACAGTCTCTATGGCTACACCTTC
TRBJ2-4,TRBV7-9,TRBD1,few,CASSRGTGIKNIQYF,TGTGCCAGCAGCCGTGGGACAGGCATAAAAAACATTCAGTACTTC
TRBJ1-5,TRBV7-8,TRBD1,many,CASSRTGRNQPQHF,TGTGCCAGCAGCCGGACAGGGCGAAATCAGCCCCAGCATTTT
TRBJ1-3,TRBV27,TRBD1,many,CASSHTGAGNTIYF,TGTGCCAGCTCACATACAGGGGCTGGAAACACCATATATTTT
TRBJ2-7,TRBV2,TRBD2,NA,CASSEGGTYEQYF,TGTGCCAGCAGTGAGGGGGGGACCTACGAGCAGTACTTC
TRBJ2-7,TRBV7-9,NA,many,CASSDSLSYEQYF,TGTGCCAGCAGTGACAGCCTCTCCTACGAGCAGTACTTC
TRBJ2-2,TRBV7-7,NA,many,CASSTRQDGKTELFF,TGTGCCAGCAGCACTCGACAGGATGGGAAGACGGAGCTGTTTTTT
TRBJ2-5,TRBV7-9,NA,few,CASSLELAGIQETQYF,TGTGCCAGCAGCTTAGAACTTGCAGGAATCCAAGAGACCCAGTACTTC
TRBJ2-7,TRBV28,TRBD1,many,CASRSGTGGHEQYF,TGTGCCAGCAGGTCCGGGACAGGGGGCCACGAGCAGTACTTC
TRBJ1-2,TRBV11-1,NA,NA,CASSLRAFEGSLYGYTF,TGTGCCAGCAGCTTACGGGCGTTCGAGGGATCGCTCTATGGCTACACCTTC
TRBJ1-1,TRBV19,TRBD1,NA,CASSPQTGVITEAFF,TGTGCCAGTAGTCCCCAGACAGGGGTGATCACTGAAGCTTTCTTT
TRBJ2-2,TRBV2,NA,NA,CASSPVEIETANTGELFF,TGTGCCAGCAGCCCTGTAGAGATCGAAACCGCGAACACCGGGGAGCTGTTTTTT
TRBJ1-2,TRBV7-9,NA,many,CASSVEGANYGYTF,TGTGCCAGCAGCGTGGAAGGAGCTAACTATGGCTACACCTTC
TRBJ1-2,TRBV7-9,NA,many,CASSPGAVSGYTF,TGTGCCAGCAGCCCTGGGGCAGTCTCTGGCTACACCTTC
TRBJ2-3,TRBV9,TRBD1,NA,CASSDGQGTDTQYF,TGTGCCAGCAGCGATGGACAGGGCACAGATACGCAGTATTTT
TRBJ2-5,TRBV7-2,NA,NA,CASSPEGYRETQYF,TGTGCCAGCAGCCCCGAGGGGTACCGAGAGACCCAGTACTTC
TRBJ2-2,TRBV24-1,NA,once,CATRGQSDTGELFF,TGTGCCACCAGGGGACAATCGGACACCGGGGAGCTGTTTTTT
TRBJ1-2,TRBV24-1,NA,NA,CATSDGGLYGYTF,TGTGCCACCAGTGATGGGGGCCTCTATGGCTACACCTTC
TRBJ2-3,TRBV7-9,NA,NA,CASSSTTDTQYF,TGTGCCAGCAGCTCGACCACAGATACGCAGTATTTT
TRBJ2-2,TRBV11-2,NA,few,CASRTQTGELFF,TGTGCCAGCAGGACACAAACCGGGGAGCTGTTTTTT
TRBJ2-1,TRBV6-1,TRBD2,many,CASSDWRELVNEQFF,TGTGCCAGCAGTGATTGGCGGGAGTTGGTTAATGAGCAGTTCTTC
TRBJ1-4,TRBV5-1,TRBD1,NA,CASSRTGGSTNEKLFF,TGCGCCAGCAGCAGGACAGGGGGCTCAACTAATGAAAAACTGTTTTTT
TRBJ2-7,TRBV18,TRBD1,many,CASSPVGQGASYEQYF,TGTGCCAGCTCACCCGTGGGTCAGGGGGCCTCCTACGAGCAGTACTTC
TRBJ2-3,TRBV7-2,NA,many,CASSLLPTMDTQYF,TGTGCCAGCAGCTTACTACCAACTATGGATACGCAGTATTTT
TRBJ2-1,TRBV19,NA,NA,CASSIQGTYNEQFF,TGTGCCAGTAGTATACAGGGGACCTACAATGAGCAGTTCTTC
TRBJ2-2,TRBV7-2,TRBD2,many,CASSLGPGGPVGELFF,TGTGCCAGCAGCTTAGGCCCGGGGGGGCCGGTCGGGGAGCTGTTTTTT
TRBJ2-4,TRBV6-2/TRBV6-3,NA,NA,CASRGLQNIQYF,TGTGCCAGCAGGGGGCTACAAAACATTCAGTACTTC
TRBJ1-1,TRBV6-2/TRBV6-3,TRBD1,few,CASSPLRTGGNTEAFF,TGTGCCAGCAGTCCCCTGAGGACAGGGGGAAATACTGAAGCTTTCTTT
TRBJ2-3,TRBV20-1,TRBD2,NA,CSANSGGTDTQYF,TGCAGTGCTAATAGCGGGGGCACAGATACGCAGTATTTT
TRBJ2-2,TRBV6-2/TRBV6-3,NA,NA,CASTKRGTGELFF,TGTGCCAGCACCAAACGCGGCACCGGGGAGCTGTTTTTT
TRBJ1-1,TRBV15,NA,NA,CATSSHGQEAFF,TGTGCCACCAGCAGTCACGGACAGGAAGCTTTCTTT
TRBJ2-7,TRBV7-9,NA,many,CASSFGNEQYF,TGTGCCAGCAGCTTCGGAAACGAGCAGTACTTC